These T cell receptor beta chains were read from a single sample in a study of blood T cell repertoires in COVID-19. Assay used: immunoSEQ multiplex PCR; TCRdb lists only in-frame clones, some missing. The sample includes tens of thousands of clones, nearly 90% of them seen just once. Sequencing was performed on peripheral blood. The receptors here all came from a woman aged 50 to 60 with active COVID-19. Both conserved end residues are part of each CDR3. D genes are given only for firm matches.

length: 14
V: TRBV30
J: TRBJ2-1
D: TRBD2
CDR3: CAGRGGSSYNEQFF
DNA: TGTGCCGGCCGTGGCGGGAGCTCCTACAATGAGCAGTTCTTC

length: 17
V: TRBV18
J: TRBJ1-2
D: TRBD1
CDR3: CASSLGQGASSLYGYTF
DNA: TGTGCCAGCTCACTGGGACAGGGGGCTTCGTCACTCTATGGCTACACCTTC

length: 19
V: TRBV7-9
J: TRBJ2-7
D: .
CDR3: CASSSTTPGDSYFSYEQYF
DNA: TGTGCCAGCAGCAGTACCACTCCCGGCGACTCATATTTTTCCTACGAGCAGTACTTC

length: 18
V: TRBV27
J: TRBJ2-5
D: .
CDR3: CASSTTISGRKRKETQYF
DNA: TGTGCCAGCAGCACTACCATTAGCGGAAGGAAAAGAAAAGAGACCCAGTACTTC

length: 15
V: TRBV18
J: TRBJ1-1
D: TRBD1
CDR3: CASSPEGATDTEAFF
DNA: TGTGCCAGCTCACCGGAGGGGGCGACGGACACTGAAGCTTTCTTT

length: 13
V: TRBV6-1
J: TRBJ1-1
D: .
CDR3: CASSDQRNTEAFF
DNA: TGTGCCAGCAGTGACCAGCGGAACACTGAAGCTTTCTTT

length: 12
V: TRBV29-1
J: TRBJ1-2
D: .
CDR3: CSVDRSDYGYTF
DNA: TGCAGCGTCGACAGAAGCGACTATGGCTACACCTTC

length: 12
V: TRBV7-9
J: TRBJ1-1
D: .
CDR3: CASSRTETEAFF
DNA: TGTGCCAGCAGCAGGACAGAAACTGAAGCTTTCTTT

length: 15
V: TRBV19
J: TRBJ1-3
D: .
CDR3: CASSYLRGSGNTIYF
DNA: TGTGCCAGTAGTTACCTACGGGGCTCTGGAAACACCATATATTTT

length: 17
V: TRBV5-1
J: TRBJ2-3
D: TRBD2
CDR3: CASSSGTSGRTTDTQYF
DNA: TGCGCCAGCAGCTCCGGGACTAGCGGGAGGACCACAGATACGCAGTATTTT

length: 14
V: TRBV5-1
J: TRBJ1-2
D: TRBD1
CDR3: CASSSGTGQLGYTF
DNA: TGCGCCAGCAGCTCCGGGACAGGGCAGCTCGGCTACACCTTC